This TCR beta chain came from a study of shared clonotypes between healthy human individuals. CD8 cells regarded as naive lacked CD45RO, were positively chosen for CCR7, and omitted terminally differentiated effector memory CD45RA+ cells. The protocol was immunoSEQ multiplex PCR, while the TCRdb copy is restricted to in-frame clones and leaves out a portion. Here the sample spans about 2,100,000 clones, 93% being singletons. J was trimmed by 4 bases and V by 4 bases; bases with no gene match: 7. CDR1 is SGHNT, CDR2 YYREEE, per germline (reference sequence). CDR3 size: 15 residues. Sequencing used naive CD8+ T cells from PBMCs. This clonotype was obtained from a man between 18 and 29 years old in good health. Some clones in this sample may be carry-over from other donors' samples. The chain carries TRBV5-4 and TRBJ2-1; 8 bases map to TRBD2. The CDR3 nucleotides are TGTGCCAGCAGCGTAAAGCGGGAGCTTTACAATGAGCAGTTCTTC. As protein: CASSVKRELYNEQFF.